Listed below are T cell receptor beta chains from one sample, sequenced in a study of neoadjuvant anti-PD-1 for oral cavity cancer. TCRdb's table, derived via immunoSEQ multiplex PCR, lists solely in-frame clones and lacks some. The sample includes 55,000 to 80,000 clones, around 82% of them seen just once. The specimen was PBMCs, collected before nivolumab (anti-PD-1) treatment. The receptors stem from a person aged 40-85 years with oral cavity squamous cell carcinoma. Both conserved end residues are part of each CDR3. Fields, in order: D gene, J gene, V gene, clone size, CDR3 protein, CDR3 DNA. A D gene is named only where the DNA matches it firmly. Clone sizes are given selectively: once, few, many, or a class where the clone is expanded.

D gene: TRBD1
J gene: TRBJ2-7
V gene: TRBV6-6
clone size: once
CDR3 protein: CASSYWTGTGVYEQYF
CDR3 DNA: TGTGCCAGCAGTTACTGGACCGGGACAGGGGTGTACGAGCAGTACTTC

D gene: TRBD1
J gene: TRBJ2-7
V gene: TRBV28
clone size: NA
CDR3 protein: CASSFGTGDYEQYF
CDR3 DNA: TGTGCCAGCAGTTTCGGGACAGGAGATTACGAGCAGTACTTC

D gene: NA
J gene: TRBJ1-2
V gene: TRBV5-4
clone size: NA
CDR3 protein: CASSFTREGGYTF
CDR3 DNA: TGTGCCAGCAGCTTTACCCGGGAGGGAGGCTACACCTTC

D gene: TRBD2
J gene: TRBJ2-1
V gene: TRBV4-1
clone size: NA
CDR3 protein: CASSQGLAGWYNEQFF
CDR3 DNA: TGCGCCAGCAGCCAAGGACTAGCGGGGTGGTACAATGAGCAGTTCTTC

D gene: NA
J gene: TRBJ1-1
V gene: TRBV9
clone size: NA
CDR3 protein: CASSAVGAYTEAFF
CDR3 DNA: TGTGCCAGCAGCGCCGTAGGGGCGTACACTGAAGCTTTCTTT

D gene: NA
J gene: TRBJ1-5
V gene: TRBV6-1
clone size: few
CDR3 protein: CASSLQEYSNQPQHF
CDR3 DNA: TGTGCCAGCAGTCTTCAGGAATATAGCAATCAGCCCCAGCATTTT

D gene: TRBD2
J gene: TRBJ2-5
V gene: TRBV5-5
clone size: NA
CDR3 protein: CASSSTPGLAGETQYF
CDR3 DNA: TGTGCCAGCAGTTCTACTCCGGGACTAGCTGGGGAGACCCAGTACTTC

D gene: NA
J gene: TRBJ2-3
V gene: TRBV30
clone size: NA
CDR3 protein: CAWSSRDGQYF
CDR3 DNA: TGTGCCTGGAGTTCGAGGGACGGGCAGTATTTT

D gene: TRBD2
J gene: TRBJ2-5
V gene: TRBV5-1
clone size: NA
CDR3 protein: CASSLVLAGFKETQYF
CDR3 DNA: TGCGCCAGCAGCTTAGTACTAGCGGGTTTCAAAGAGACCCAGTACTTC

D gene: TRBD1
J gene: TRBJ2-1
V gene: TRBV19
clone size: NA
CDR3 protein: CASSIGGTVYNEQFF
CDR3 DNA: TGTGCCAGTAGTATAGGGGGGACAGTTTACAATGAGCAGTTCTTC

D gene: NA
J gene: TRBJ1-2
V gene: TRBV7-9
clone size: NA
CDR3 protein: CASSLDLLGRRYSGYTF
CDR3 DNA: TGTGCCAGCAGCTTAGATCTTTTGGGAAGGCGCTACTCTGGCTACACCTTC

D gene: NA
J gene: TRBJ1-3
V gene: TRBV11-2
clone size: NA
CDR3 protein: CASSSGNTIYF
CDR3 DNA: TGTGCCAGCAGCTCTGGAAACACCATATATTTT

D gene: NA
J gene: TRBJ1-1
V gene: TRBV19
clone size: NA
CDR3 protein: CASSIGGAPAEAFF
CDR3 DNA: TGTGCCAGTAGTATCGGGGGGGCGCCGGCTGAAGCTTTCTTT

D gene: TRBD1
J gene: TRBJ2-2
V gene: TRBV5-1
clone size: NA
CDR3 protein: CASRRTGAGGELFF
CDR3 DNA: TGCGCCAGCAGGAGGACAGGGGCTGGCGGGGAGCTGTTTTTT

D gene: NA
J gene: TRBJ1-5
V gene: TRBV15
clone size: NA
CDR3 protein: CATSRERYSNQPQHF
CDR3 DNA: TGTGCCACCAGCAGAGAGAGGTATAGCAATCAGCCCCAGCATTTT